This entry describes one T cell receptor beta chain. The antigen remains unidentified. The data were obtained in a study of Tregs in tolerant kidney transplant recipients. Overall study findings and caveats: Biological reproducibility was not directly addressed, but technical replication error appeared minimal. Validation in larger populations is needed because few patients were studied. Tregs expanded with activated donor B cells seemed most donor-specific.

With 3 bases clipped from V and 0 bases from J, the junction kept 9 bases outside the gene matches. Germline loops: CDR1 SGHRS, CDR2 YFSETQ. The CDR3 runs to 17 residues. The method was immunoSEQ multiplex PCR; TCRdb's version includes in-frame clones alone and lacks a portion of them. The data show more than 75,000 clones, 93% seen once. Unstimulated Tregs (CD4+CD25+CD127-) and CD4+CD25- non-Tregs were sorted from PBMCs. The origin of this receptor is a human donor who received a combined kidney and bone marrow transplant. The chain joins TRBV5-1 to TRBJ2-1; 7 bases agree with TRBD2. Source: CD4+ T cells from blood, taken before the transplant. The CDR3 loop reads CASSSSRESPSYNEQFF. The CDR3 region has the DNA TGCGCCAGCAGCTCGTCGCGGGAGTCGCCCTCCTACAATGAGCAGTTCTTC.